The 22 T cell receptor beta chains in this list originate from one sample, sequenced in a study of blood T cell repertoires in COVID-19. Method: immunoSEQ multiplex PCR; TCRdb's copy keeps in-frame clones and lacks some. Among tens of thousands of clones, 85% to 90% were seen once, and the ten largest hold more than 6.5%. Sequencing was done on a sample of peripheral blood. Source of these receptors: a human donor with active COVID-19. The donor label of this sample is uncertain.

This clone is a singleton in its sample. The genes are TRBV5-4 and TRBJ2-3; 15 bases are a match to TRBD2. The trim removed 5 bases at V and 6 bases at J, leaving 10 bases unmatched. Germline CDR1 is SGHNT and CDR2 is YYREEE (reference sequence). CDR3 length equals 17 residues. The chain's CDR3 is CASSPGLAGGPRDTQYF. CDR3 in DNA: TGTGCCAGCAGTCCAGGACTAGCGGGAGGGCCTCGGGATACGCAGTATTTT.

This chain uses TRBV4-1 with TRBJ2-1; 9 positions agree with TRBD1. V shed 4 bases and J 7 bases; nucleotides not matched to a gene: 8. CDR1 and CDR2 from the germline V gene are MGHRA and YSYEKL. The CDR3 sequence is 15 residues long. CDR3 in DNA: TGCGCCAGCAGCCCCACCGGGACAGGGTTAAATGAGCAGTTCTTC. It specifies CASSPTGTGLNEQFF.

The V call is TRBV29-1, the J call TRBJ1-6; tentative D call: TRBD1 (6 bases). This CDR3 comprises 14 residues. V gave up 6 bases and J gave up 7 bases, with 16 bases separating them. Germline CDR1 is SQVTM and CDR2 is ANQGSEA. The CDR3 nucleotides are TGCAGCGTCCTGACCCAGGGGTGGAATTCACCCCTCCACTTT. It encodes CSVLTQGWNSPLHF.

The chain couples TRBV6-2 or TRBV6-3 to TRBJ2-7, with D hard to call. This CDR3 has 12 amino acids. CDR1 is MNHEY and CDR2 is SVGEGT in the germline V gene. V lost 5 bases to trimming and J lost 0 bases, with 5 bases between them. In nucleotides, the CDR3 is TGTGCCAGCAGTACAAGCTCCTACGAGCAGTACTTC. It codes for CASSTSSYEQYF.

This sequence joins TRBV30 and TRBJ1-5; D may be TRBD1 (5 bases). The CDR3 consists of 13 residues. Trimming stripped 3 bases from V and 2 bases from J, with 8 bases between. Germline CDR1 GTSNPN, CDR2 SVGIG (reference sequence). The CDR3 region has the DNA TGTGCCTGGAGGGGAGGGGGCAATCAGCCCCAGCATTTT. Translating gives CAWRGGGNQPQHF. The variable domain in full, with the rest retrieved from reference TRBV30 and TRBJ1-5, is SQTIHQWPATLVQPVGSPLSLECTVEGTSNPNLYWYRQAAGRGLQLLFYSVGIGQISSEVPQNLSASRPQDRQFILSSKKLLLSDSGFYLCAWRGGGNQPQHFGDGTRLSIL.

The chain combines TRBV2 with TRBJ2-3, with 8 nucleotides matching TRBD1. The CDR3 is 13 amino acids. The ends lost 7 bases at V and 3 bases at J; junction bases unmatched: 3. Germline V gene sequence: CDR1 SNHLY, CDR2 FYNNEI. CDR3 bases: TGTGCCAGCACGGACAGGGATACAGATACGCAGTATTTT. This gives the protein CASTDRDTDTQYF.

This chain connects TRBV4-1 to TRBJ1-5; the match to TRBD1 covers 8 bases. The CDR3 totals 15 residues. The trim removed 3 bases at V and 6 bases at J, leaving 7 bases unmatched. Germline CDR1 MGHRA, CDR2 YSYEKL. CDR3 sequence: CASSQNDRGTQPQHF. CDR3 nucleotide sequence: TGCGCCAGCAGCCAGAACGACAGGGGTACTCAGCCCCAGCATTTT.

The gene calls are TRBV4-2 and TRBJ1-2; tentative D call: TRBD1 (6 bases). This CDR3 region has 16 residues. Germline CDR1 reads LGHNA; CDR2 reads YNFKEQ. The ends were cut back, 3 bases at V and 8 bases at J, with 22 bases in the middle. Here the CDR3 reads CASSQAGDGGENGYTF. The CDR3 nucleotides are TGTGCCAGCAGCCAGGCGGGGGACGGGGGCGAGAACGGCTACACCTTC.

This sequence joins TRBV4-2 and TRBJ2-5; 15 nucleotides align to TRBD2. Germline loops: CDR1 LGHNA, CDR2 YNFKEQ. Trimming took 1 base from V and 2 from J; bases not matched to a gene: 2. This CDR3 spans 17 amino acids. The CDR3 loop reads CASSQGTSGGAQETQYF. Written as DNA, the CDR3 is TGTGCCAGCAGCCAAGGGACTAGCGGGGGGGCTCAAGAGACCCAGTACTTC.

CDR3 nucleotide sequence: TGTGCCAGCAGTTCCAACAGCGGAAGAGGGTATGAGCAGTTCTTC. Its protein is CASSSNSGRGYEQFF. The chain is built from TRBV28 and TRBJ2-1, with a tentative D call TRBD2 (5 bases). From germline, CDR1 is MDHEN and CDR2 SYDVKM. Trimming left V 4 bases short and J 8 bases short, with 18 bases between. CDR3 size: 15 residues.

V gene TRBV5-1 combines with J gene TRBJ2-3; 9 nucleotides line up with TRBD2. CDR3 size: 14 residues. Trimming cost V 7 bases and J 4 bases; bases outside gene matches: 7. CDR1 and CDR2 from the germline V gene are SGHRS and YFSETQ. DNA of the CDR3: TGCGCCAGCTCCTTAGCGGGGGCATCAGATACGCAGTATTTT. Amino acids: CASSLAGASDTQYF.

This clone was counted between two and nine times. V and J are TRBV5-4 and TRBJ2-7, with 7 bases matching TRBD1. The CDR3 has 13 amino acids. Germline V lookup: CDR1 SGHNT, CDR2 YYREEE (reference sequence). Trimming at V came to 2 bases and at J to 5 bases, leaving 4 bases not matched to a gene. The CDR3 sequence: CASSLRDSNEQYF. The CDR3 DNA follows: TGTGCCAGCAGCTTACGGGACAGTAACGAGCAGTACTTC.

With respect to this clone: The conserved phenylalanine or tryptophan is not found at the CDR3 terminus, so this likely reflects a read error. Because the CDR3's place on the DNA is in doubt, the DNA is left out and the CDR3 is given as listed by TCRdb. V is TRBV21-1 and J is TRBJ2-7; the tabulated D call, TRBD2, remains unverified against the DNA. TRBV21-1 corresponds to a pseudogene. The CDR3 extends over 11 residues, inclusive of both ends. CDR3 region: CASPPGLRIYE.

This chain joins TRBV27 and TRBJ2-7; 7 bases are a match to TRBD1. Germline lookup yields CDR1 MNHEY and CDR2 SMNVEV (reference sequence). CDR3 length: 14 amino acids. V was clipped by 3 bases and J by 5 bases; unmatched bases: 7. Here the CDR3 reads CASSLRQGADEQYF. The CDR3 DNA reads as TGTGCCAGCAGTTTGAGACAGGGTGCCGACGAGCAGTACTTC.

This chain uses TRBV9 with TRBJ2-3; possible D gene TRBD2, 5 bases. This CDR3 comprises 16 residues. The germline CDR1 and CDR2 sequences are SGDLS and YYNGEE. The V gene lost 0 bases and the J gene lost 2 bases, with 13 bases spanning the gap. CDR3 coding DNA: TGTGCCAGCAGCGTAGAGAGGGCAGGAACCACAGATACGCAGTATTTT. This sequence encodes CASSVERAGTTDTQYF.

The J gene is TRBJ2-5, the V gene TRBV5-4, with D possibly TRBD2 on 5 matching bases. The CDR3 sequence is 13 residues long. CDR1 is SGHNT and CDR2 is YYREEE in the germline V gene (reference sequence). The V gene lost 3 bases and the J gene lost 7 bases, with 13 bases spanning the gap. The CDR3 region has the DNA TGTGCCAGCAGCTCGGAGGAAGTTGCGACCCAGTACTTC. Its translation: CASSSEEVATQYF.

V is TRBV30 and J is TRBJ2-1; D possibly corresponds to TRBD2 (6 bases). This CDR3 has 14 amino acids. Germline CDR1 GTSNPN, CDR2 SVGIG (reference sequence). Trimming pared 8 bases from V and 4 bases from J, leaving 18 bases between. CDR3 sequence (DNA): TGTGCCACACGTAGTGTCGGGGGATACAATGAGCAGTTCTTC. It yields the protein CATRSVGGYNEQFF.

This clone has more than one count but fewer than ten. V usage is TRBV5-5 and J usage is TRBJ2-7; D is possibly TRBD1 (7 bases). V was cut by 1 base and J by 3 bases, with 23 bases left in between. Germline V gene data show CDR1 as SGHKS and CDR2 as YYEKEE (reference sequence). The CDR3 is 18 residues long. In nucleotides, the CDR3 is TGTGCCAGCAGCTTGATCGTCCGTACAGGGGACTCAATCTACGAGCAGTACTTC. Translation gives CASSLIVRTGDSIYEQYF.

The chain has TRBV5-1 and TRBJ2-1; 7 nucleotides match TRBD1. Trimming removed 0 bases from V and 4 bases from J; junction bases left unmatched: 7. There are 16 residues in the CDR3. The germline V gene has CDR1 SGHRS and CDR2 YFSETQ. CDR3 loop: CASSLEQGRTYNEQFF. CDR3 DNA: TGCGCCAGCAGCTTGGAACAGGGGAGAACGTACAATGAGCAGTTCTTC.

V gene TRBV4-3 combines with J gene TRBJ2-3; 7 positions agree with TRBD2. Germline loops: CDR1 LGHNA, CDR2 YSLEER. CDR3 length equals 18 residues. J was trimmed by 2 bases and V by 0 bases; bases with no gene match: 11. The CDR3 coding sequence is TGCGCCAGCAGCCAAGATCTCTTTGCGGGAGACGCCACAGATACGCAGTATTTT. It is translated as CASSQDLFAGDATDTQYF.

The chain combines TRBV30 with TRBJ1-2; possibly TRBD1 for D (5 bases). Trimming removed 4 bases at V and 6 bases at J, with 15 bases between. CDR1 is GTSNPN, CDR2 SVGIG, per germline (reference sequence). CDR3 length: 13 amino acids. The CDR3 protein is CAWIRHAGDGYTF. DNA of the CDR3: TGTGCCTGGATAAGGCATGCGGGGGATGGCTACACCTTC.

This clone was detected once. This chain connects TRBV7-2 to TRBJ2-7; 9 positions match TRBD2. The CDR3 covers 17 residues. Germline CDR1 reads SGHTA; CDR2 reads FQGNSA. The junction had 14 bases not matched to a gene; V was cut back by 7 bases and J by 1 base. The CDR3 region is CASIRGSAGGLSYEQYF. The CDR3 DNA reads TGTGCCAGCATCAGAGGTTCAGCGGGAGGACTTTCCTACGAGCAGTACTTC.